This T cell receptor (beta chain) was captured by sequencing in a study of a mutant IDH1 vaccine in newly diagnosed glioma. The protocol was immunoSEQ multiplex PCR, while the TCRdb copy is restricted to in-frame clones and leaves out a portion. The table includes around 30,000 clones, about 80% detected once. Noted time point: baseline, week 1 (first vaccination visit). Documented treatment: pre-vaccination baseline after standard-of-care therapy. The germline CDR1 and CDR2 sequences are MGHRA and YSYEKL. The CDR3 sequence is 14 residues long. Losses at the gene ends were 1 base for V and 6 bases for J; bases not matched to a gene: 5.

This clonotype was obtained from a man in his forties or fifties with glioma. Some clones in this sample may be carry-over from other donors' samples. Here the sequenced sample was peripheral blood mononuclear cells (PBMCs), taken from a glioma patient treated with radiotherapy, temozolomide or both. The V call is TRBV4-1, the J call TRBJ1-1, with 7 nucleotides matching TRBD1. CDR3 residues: CASSQVTGAAEAFF. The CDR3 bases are TGCGCCAGCAGCCAAGTTACAGGGGCCGCTGAAGCTTTCTTT.